This TCR beta chain emerged from a study of CD8+ T cells in alopecia areata. Extracted RNA was reverse transcribed, and the resulting cDNA served as sequencing template. This table comes from immunoSEQ multiplex PCR, and its TCRdb copy is limited to in-frame clones, with some not included. Of around 180,000 clones in the sample, just under 65% are singletons; the top ten hold approximately 1.3%. CDR1 is KGHSH and CDR2 is LQKENI in the germline V gene. The CDR3 totals 14 residues. V gave up 1 base and J gave up 5 bases, with 9 bases separating them. Regarding treatment: oral pan-JAK inhibitor, 5-10 mg twice daily.

This receptor was obtained from a human donor with alopecia areata. This rearrangement joins TRBV18 to TRBJ2-1, with D maybe TRBD2 (5 bases). The sequencing used CD4+ T cells sorted from blood, collected around week 49, from a patient treated with tofacitinib. The CDR3 reads CASSPRPGDNEQFF. The CDR3 nucleotides read TGTGCCAGCTCACCACGGCCCGGGGACAATGAGCAGTTCTTC.